These 8 T cell receptor beta chains originate from one sample sequenced in a study of CD8+ T cells in alopecia areata. Reverse transcription of extracted RNA yielded cDNA, which provided the sequencing template. TCRdb's table, derived via immunoSEQ multiplex PCR, lists solely in-frame clones and lacks some. The table lists approximately 54,000 clones, almost 97% of them singletons, with roughly 25% in the top ten. This specimen consisted of CD8+ T cells sorted from blood, obtained at week 0. The receptors originated from a human donor with alopecia areata.

This clone was counted once. The chain combines TRBV4-3 with TRBJ2-1; the D gene is possibly TRBD2 (6 bases). The length of the CDR3 is 16 residues. The germline CDR1 and CDR2 sequences are LGHNA and YSLEER. Trimming took 1 base from V and 12 from J, leaving 22 bases between them. The CDR3: CASSQGRAGPLAAQFF. For the CDR3, the DNA is TGCGCCAGCAGCCAAGGGAGGGCGGGGCCCCTAGCAGCGCAGTTCTTC.

This clone was seen just once. The genes are TRBV19 and TRBJ2-1, with 9 bases lining up with TRBD2. CDR1 is LNHDA, CDR2 SQIVND, per germline (reference sequence). CDR3 length: 16 residues. The V and J ends lost 3 bases and 2 bases, in that order; junction bases with no gene match: 5. CDR3 residues: CASSIVAGVTYNEQFF. The CDR3 nucleotides read TGTGCCAGTAGTATCGTAGCGGGGGTCACCTACAATGAGCAGTTCTTC.

V gene TRBV14 combines with J gene TRBJ2-1; no clear D. Germline assignment: CDR1 SGHDN and CDR2 FVKESK. The CDR3 loop spans 13 amino acids. V lost 4 bases and J 4 bases, leaving 8 bases between the germline ends. The DNA for the CDR3 is TGTGCCAGCAGCCCCGACTGGTACAATGAGCAGTTCTTC. Amino acids: CASSPDWYNEQFF.

The V and J genes are TRBV25-1 and TRBJ2-1, with D tentatively TRBD2 (6 bases). Looked up from germline, CDR1 is MGHDK and CDR2 is SYGVNS. The CDR3 sequence is 13 residues long. Trimming stripped 7 bases from V and 4 bases from J, with 11 bases between. The CDR3 DNA is TGTGCCAGCAACAACGGGGGATACAATGAGCAGTTCTTC. It yields the protein CASNNGGYNEQFF.

The CDR3 coding sequence is TGTGCCAGCAGCCAGATTGGCCTCGGGGCCGGAAACACCATATATTTT. Encoded protein: CASSQIGLGAGNTIYF. This rearrangement joins TRBV14 to TRBJ1-3; the D gene is possibly TRBD1 (5 bases). With 3 bases removed from V and 4 bases from J, the gap between germline ends came to 16 bases. The CDR3 contains 16 residues. Germline loops: CDR1 SGHDN, CDR2 FVKESK. Based on the CDR3 plus reference TRBV14 and TRBJ1-3, the full variable domain is EAGVTQFPSHSVIEKGQTVTLRCDPISGHDNLYWYRRVMGKEIKFLLHFVKESKQDESGMPNNRFLAERTGGTYSTLKVQPAELEDSGVYFCASSQIGLGAGNTIYFGEGSWLTVV.

V is TRBV7-9 and J is TRBJ2-5; possibly TRBD1 or TRBD2 for D (5 bases each). V was cut by 5 bases and J by 5 bases, with 15 bases left in between. CDR1 and CDR2 from the germline V gene are SEHNR and FQNEAQ (reference sequence). The length of the CDR3 is 14 residues. DNA of the CDR3: TGTGCCAGCAGCCCACTTGGGGGTTGGGAGACCCAGTACTTC. Its translation is CASSPLGGWETQYF.

This sequence joins TRBV4-3 and TRBJ2-1, with a possible D match to TRBD2 (7 bases). The length of the CDR3 is 17 residues. Trimming shortened V by 3 bases and J by 2 bases, and 17 bases separated the two germline ends. Germline V lookup: CDR1 LGHNA, CDR2 YSLEER. For the CDR3, the DNA is TGCGCCAGCAGCCAGGAGGGGGTGGCGGGGGCCTACAATGAGCAGTTCTTC. Its protein product is CASSQEGVAGAYNEQFF.

This sequence joins TRBV9 and TRBJ2-7; no clear D. CDR1 SGDLS and CDR2 YYNGEE come from the germline V gene. The V end was cut by 1 base, the J end by 5 bases, with 10 bases between. This CDR3 is 13 amino acids long. The CDR3 reads CASSVNVWDEQYF. In DNA, the CDR3 is TGTGCCAGCAGCGTAAATGTGTGGGACGAGCAGTACTTC.